Listed below are T cell receptor beta chains from one sample, sequenced in a study of shared clonotypes between healthy human individuals. Produced via immunoSEQ multiplex PCR; TCRdb's table is partial and in-frame only. This sample has about 600,000 clones, with around three quarters found just once. The sequencing input was PBMCs. These TCRs come from a woman aged 40 to 50 in good health. Some clones in this sample may be carry-over from other donors' samples. The CDR3 runs from the conserved cysteine through the conserved F or W. D genes are given only for firm matches. The size field is filled for only some rows; it gives once, few, many or a size class.

d_call,cdr3_length,j_call,clone_size,v_call,cdr3_aa,cdr3_nt
NA,15,TRBJ2-4,NA,TRBV5-1,CASSLDRSPKNIQYF,TGCGCCAGCAGCTTGGACCGGAGCCCCAAAAACATTCAGTACTTC
NA,13,TRBJ2-7,many,TRBV25-1,CASSPGGSNEQYF,TGTGCCAGCAGTCCAGGGGGGTCGAACGAGCAGTACTTC
NA,13,TRBJ2-1,NA,TRBV7-9,CASSLALGNEQFF,TGTGCCAGCAGCTTAGCGTTGGGGAATGAGCAGTTCTTC
TRBD1,15,TRBJ2-1,NA,TRBV18,CASSPRGTGYDEQFF,TGTGCCAGCTCACCCAGAGGGACAGGGTACGATGAGCAGTTCTTC
NA,13,TRBJ2-7,few,TRBV30,CAWSVLSTGEQYF,TGTGCCTGGAGTGTATTGAGTACGGGGGAGCAGTACTTC
TRBD1,18,TRBJ1-5,NA,TRBV28,CASSLITPGQVAWQPQHF,TGTGCCAGCAGCCTTATTACCCCCGGACAGGTCGCTTGGCAGCCCCAGCATTTT
NA,12,TRBJ1-6,NA,TRBV30,CAWNRGNSPLHF,TGTGCCTGGAACCGGGGGAATTCACCCCTCCACTTT
NA,13,TRBJ1-2,NA,TRBV6-1,CASRAGEGYGYTF,TGTGCCAGCAGAGCAGGGGAGGGCTATGGCTACACCTTC
NA,11,TRBJ2-3,NA,TRBV7-9,CASSQADTQYF,TGTGCCAGCAGCCAGGCCGATACGCAGTATTTT
TRBD2,15,TRBJ2-3,few,TRBV4-3,CASSQGTSLTDTQYF,TGCGCCAGCAGCCAAGGGACTAGCCTCACAGATACGCAGTATTTT
TRBD1,13,TRBJ2-1,NA,TRBV5-1,CASSAGQAGEQFF,TGCGCCAGCAGCGCCGGACAGGCCGGTGAGCAGTTCTTC
NA,13,TRBJ2-1,NA,TRBV11-2,CASSQQANNEQFF,TGTGCCAGCAGCCAGCAGGCAAACAATGAGCAGTTCTTC
NA,16,TRBJ2-3,NA,TRBV28,CASSSTRVGGTDTQYF,TGTGCCAGCAGTTCCACTCGTGTAGGGGGCACAGATACGCAGTATTTT
NA,15,TRBJ2-3,NA,TRBV25-1,CASSDPALRADTQYF,TGTGCCAGCAGTGATCCGGCCTTAAGGGCAGATACGCAGTATTTT
NA,14,TRBJ1-2,NA,TRBV9,CASSPGLTNYGYTF,TGTGCCAGCAGTCCGGGCCTCACAAACTATGGCTACACCTTC
NA,13,TRBJ1-1,NA,TRBV7-6,CASSPRGETEAFF,TGTGCCAGCAGCCCCCGGGGAGAGACTGAAGCTTTCTTT
TRBD1,15,TRBJ1-1,few,TRBV4-2,CASSQSGTENTEAFF,TGTGCCAGCAGCCAATCCGGGACAGAGAACACTGAAGCTTTCTTT
NA,12,TRBJ1-1,NA,TRBV19,CASSMGGFEAFF,TGTGCCAGTAGTATGGGAGGTTTTGAGGCTTTCTTT
NA,14,TRBJ2-5,NA,TRBV29-1,CSVDSASPQETQYF,TGCAGCGTTGATTCTGCCAGTCCACAAGAGACCCAGTACTTC
TRBD2,18,TRBJ2-1,NA,TRBV5-4,CASSFALAGVGSYNEQFF,TGTGCCAGCAGCTTCGCACTAGCGGGAGTGGGCTCCTACAATGAGCAGTTCTTC
NA,16,TRBJ2-7,few,TRBV28,CASHRAGDPLGYEQYF,TGTGCCAGCCATAGGGCAGGGGATCCTCTGGGCTACGAGCAGTACTTC
TRBD1,15,TRBJ2-3,NA,TRBV5-1,CASSLRQGATDTQYF,TGCGCCAGCAGCTTGAGGCAGGGGGCTACAGATACGCAGTATTTT
TRBD2,13,TRBJ2-5,NA,TRBV7-2,CASSFPGGETQYF,TGTGCCAGCAGCTTTCCCGGGGGGGAGACCCAGTACTTC
NA,14,TRBJ1-6,NA,TRBV30,CAWSVSGNNSPLHF,TGTGCCTGGAGTGTTTCCGGGAATAATTCACCCCTCCACTTT
TRBD1,14,TRBJ2-5,few,TRBV28,CASSRRQGQETQYF,TGTGCCAGCAGCCGGAGACAGGGCCAAGAGACCCAGTACTTC
TRBD2,16,TRBJ2-5,NA,TRBV9,CASSVGASGTEETQYF,TGTGCCAGCAGCGTAGGCGCTAGCGGGACTGAAGAGACCCAGTACTTC
TRBD2,19,TRBJ2-3,once,TRBV7-2,CASSLRAGTSGISTDTQYF,TGTGCCAGCAGCCTTAGGGCCGGGACTAGCGGAATTAGCACAGATACGCAGTATTTT
TRBD1,11,TRBJ1-2,NA,TRBV30,CACGTGYRYTF,TGTGCCTGTGGGACAGGGTATCGCTACACCTTC
NA,16,TRBJ1-1,NA,TRBV7-9,CASSLGSGGSDTEAFF,TGTGCCAGCAGCTTAGGAAGTGGGGGATCAGACACTGAAGCTTTCTTT
TRBD1,17,TRBJ2-4,NA,TRBV5-1,CASSPGTDRGPGNIQYF,TGCGCCAGCAGCCCCGGAACGGACAGGGGGCCTGGAAACATTCAGTACTTC
NA,14,TRBJ1-4,few,TRBV28,CASSFDGFNEKLFF,TGTGCCAGCAGTTTTGACGGTTTTAATGAAAAACTGTTTTTT